The T cell receptor (beta chain) described here comes from a study of T cell responses to AZD1222 COVID-19 vaccine. Only in-frame clones appear in the TCRdb table, and some are missing; sequencing was by immunoSEQ multiplex PCR. This sample yields fewer than 100,000 clones, of which about 88% are seen a single time; around an eighth belongs to the top ten. On this clone: As yet, its antigen is unknown.

Study observations and caveats: Spike was spanned by vaccine-associated CD4 TCRs, which were dominant at 160-218 and 743-854. Following two doses of AZD1222, Spike-specific TCR breadth and depth rose. In all cases, repertoires were sampled only after the peak T cell response.

Germline CDR1 SGHTA, CDR2 FQGNSA. Trimming shortened V by 4 bases and J by 2 bases, and 9 bases separated the two germline ends. This CDR3 contains 14 residues. The material was peripheral blood, obtained on day 0 of AZD1222 vaccination. This sequence joins TRBV7-2 and TRBJ1-5, with D perhaps matching TRBD1 (6 bases). The TCR comes from an adult in good health. The chain's CDR3 is CASSSRQGNQPQHF. The CDR3 DNA is TGTGCCAGCAGCTCCAGACAGGGCAATCAGCCCCAGCATTTT.